Below, 4 T cell receptor beta chains from the same sample are listed, as sequenced in a study of T cells after yellow fever vaccination. TCRdb processed the 5' RACE reads anew with MiXCR; each CDR3 protein has one entry. Seen here are some 350,000 distinct CDR3 sequences, under 14% observed once, and the top ten hold around 18%. Material: PBMCs, obtained on the day of the first yellow fever vaccination. These receptors were taken from a man aged 18 to 30 who received the YFV17D yellow fever vaccine.

This rearrangement joins TRBV3-1 to TRBJ1-4; D unclear. Germline V gene data show CDR1 as LGHDT and CDR2 as YNNKEL (reference sequence). V gave up 4 bases and J gave up 8 bases, with 11 bases separating them. The CDR3 loop spans 13 amino acids. The CDR3 loop is CASSLAVSEKLFF. CDR3 bases: TGTGCCAGCAGCCTGGCAGTATCCGAAAAACTGTTTTTT.

The rearrangement uses TRBV20-1 and TRBJ2-1; D remains unclear. Per the germline V gene, CDR1 is DFQATT and CDR2 is SNEGSKA (reference sequence). The length of the CDR3 is 12 residues. Deletions cut 3 bases from V and 6 bases from J, with 9 bases between. Written as DNA, the CDR3 is TGCAGTGCTAGCGGGCCTGGCAATGAGCAGTTCTTC. Translated: CSASGPGNEQFF.

This clonotype was seen more than once but under ten times. The chain recombines TRBV5-6 with TRBJ2-1, with D uncertain. The germline CDR1 and CDR2 sequences are SGHDT and YYEEEE. The CDR3 is 11 residues long. V was trimmed by 6 bases and J by 5 bases, leaving 6 bases between them. The CDR3 nucleotides read TGTGCCAGCACCTTAAACAATGAGCAGTTCTTC. Its translation: CASTLNNEQFF.

The rearrangement links TRBV12-3 or TRBV12-4 to TRBJ1-5; 8 nucleotides line up with TRBD1. Trimming took 6 bases from V and 5 from J; bases not matched to a gene: 6. This CDR3 has 14 residues. The CDR3 DNA is TGTGCCAGCAGCAGGACAGGGCGAGATCAGCCCCAGCATTTT. It is translated as CASSRTGRDQPQHF.